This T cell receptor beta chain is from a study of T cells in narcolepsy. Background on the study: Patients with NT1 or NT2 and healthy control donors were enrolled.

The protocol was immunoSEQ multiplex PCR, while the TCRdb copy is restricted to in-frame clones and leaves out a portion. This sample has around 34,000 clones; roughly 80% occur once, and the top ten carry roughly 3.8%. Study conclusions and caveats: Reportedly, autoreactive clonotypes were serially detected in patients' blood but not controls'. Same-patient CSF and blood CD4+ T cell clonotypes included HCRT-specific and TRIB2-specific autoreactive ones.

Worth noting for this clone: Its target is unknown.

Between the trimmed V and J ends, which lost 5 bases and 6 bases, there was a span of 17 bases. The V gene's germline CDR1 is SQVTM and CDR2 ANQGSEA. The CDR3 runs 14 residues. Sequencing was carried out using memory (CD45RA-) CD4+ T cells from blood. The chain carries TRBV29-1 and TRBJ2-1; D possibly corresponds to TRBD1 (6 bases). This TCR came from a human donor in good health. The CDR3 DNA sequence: TGCAGCGTTTCCTACGGACAGTCCCCCAATGAGCAGTTCTTC. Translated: CSVSYGQSPNEQFF.